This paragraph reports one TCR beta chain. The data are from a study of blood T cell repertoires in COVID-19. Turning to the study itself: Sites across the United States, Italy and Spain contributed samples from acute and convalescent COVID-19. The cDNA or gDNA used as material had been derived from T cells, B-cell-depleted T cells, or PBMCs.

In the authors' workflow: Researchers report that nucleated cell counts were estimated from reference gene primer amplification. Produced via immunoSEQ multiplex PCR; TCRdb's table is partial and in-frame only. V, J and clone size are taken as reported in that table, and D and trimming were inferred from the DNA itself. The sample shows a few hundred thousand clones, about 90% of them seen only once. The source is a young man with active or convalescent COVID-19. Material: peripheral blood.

The CDR3 here is CASSQTEQGAVSGANVLTF. The CDR3 DNA follows: TGCGCCAGCAGCCAAACCGAACAGGGGGCTGTCTCTGGGGCCAACGTCCTGACTTTC. The chain has TRBV4-1 and TRBJ2-6; 9 nucleotides agree with TRBD1. The junction had 8 bases not matched to a gene; V was cut back by 2 bases and J by 0 bases. Germline V gene data show CDR1 as MGHRA and CDR2 as YSYEKL. The CDR3 contains 19 residues.